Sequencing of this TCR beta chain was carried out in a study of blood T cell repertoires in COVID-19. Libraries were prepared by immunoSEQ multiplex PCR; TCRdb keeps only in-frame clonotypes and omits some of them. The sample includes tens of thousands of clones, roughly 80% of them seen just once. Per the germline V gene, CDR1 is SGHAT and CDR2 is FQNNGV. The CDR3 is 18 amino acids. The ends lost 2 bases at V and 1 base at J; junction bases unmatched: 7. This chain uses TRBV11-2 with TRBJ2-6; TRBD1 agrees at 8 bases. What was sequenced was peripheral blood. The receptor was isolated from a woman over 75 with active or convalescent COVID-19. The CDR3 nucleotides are TGTGCCAGCAGCTTATACGGACAGGGAGAATCTGGGGCCAACGTCCTGACTTTC. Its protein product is CASSLYGQGESGANVLTF.